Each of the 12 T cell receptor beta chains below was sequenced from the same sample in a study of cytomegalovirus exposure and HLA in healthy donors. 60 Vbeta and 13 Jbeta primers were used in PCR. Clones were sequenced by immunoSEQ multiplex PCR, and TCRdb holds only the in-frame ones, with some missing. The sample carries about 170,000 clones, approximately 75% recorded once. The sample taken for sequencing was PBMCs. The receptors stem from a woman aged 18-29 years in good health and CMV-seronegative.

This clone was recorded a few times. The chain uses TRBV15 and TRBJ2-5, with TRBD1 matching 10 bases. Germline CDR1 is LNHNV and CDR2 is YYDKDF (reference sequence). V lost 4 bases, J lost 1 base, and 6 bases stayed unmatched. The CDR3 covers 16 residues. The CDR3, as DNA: TGTGCCACCAGCAAGTCCGGGACAGGGGCCCAAGAGACCCAGTACTTC. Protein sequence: CATSKSGTGAQETQYF.

CDR3 DNA sequence: TGTGCCAGCAGCTTTAAAGCGGGAGGGCCCTCGGAGACCCAGTACTTC. Translation: CASSFKAGGPSETQYF. The rearrangement joins TRBV5-4 to TRBJ2-5; TRBD2 aligns across 10 bases. The CDR3 is made up of 16 amino acids. V shed 2 bases and J 5 bases; nucleotides not matched to a gene: 9. Germline CDR1 is SGHNT and CDR2 is YYREEE (reference sequence).

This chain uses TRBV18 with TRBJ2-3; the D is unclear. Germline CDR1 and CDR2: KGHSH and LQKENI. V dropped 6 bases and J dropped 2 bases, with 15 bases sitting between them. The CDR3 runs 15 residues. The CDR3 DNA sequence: TGTGCCAGCTCGCAGGCAAGGCCCTCCACAGATACGCAGTATTTT. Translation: CASSQARPSTDTQYF.

CDR3 sequence reads: CASSLGGLVEKLFF. The CDR3, as DNA: TGCGCCAGCAGCTTAGGCGGGTTGGTTGAAAAACTGTTTTTT. The chain couples TRBV5-1 to TRBJ1-4; D is ambiguous. With 2 bases removed from V and 7 bases from J, the gap between germline ends came to 12 bases. The CDR3 sequence is 14 residues long. Germline V gives CDR1 SGHRS, CDR2 YFSETQ.

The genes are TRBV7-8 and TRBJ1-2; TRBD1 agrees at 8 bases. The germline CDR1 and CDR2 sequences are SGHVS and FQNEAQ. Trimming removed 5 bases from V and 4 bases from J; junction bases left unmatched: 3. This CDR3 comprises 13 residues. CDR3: CASSPGQAYGYTF. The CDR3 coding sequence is TGTGCCAGCAGCCCGGGACAGGCCTATGGCTACACCTTC.

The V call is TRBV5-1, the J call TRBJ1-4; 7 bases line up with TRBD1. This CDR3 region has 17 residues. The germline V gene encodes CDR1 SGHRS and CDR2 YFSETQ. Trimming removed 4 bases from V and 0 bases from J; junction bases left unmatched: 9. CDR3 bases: TGCGCCAGCAGCCAGGGACAGAGCCATGCAACTAATGAAAAACTGTTTTTT. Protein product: CASSQGQSHATNEKLFF.

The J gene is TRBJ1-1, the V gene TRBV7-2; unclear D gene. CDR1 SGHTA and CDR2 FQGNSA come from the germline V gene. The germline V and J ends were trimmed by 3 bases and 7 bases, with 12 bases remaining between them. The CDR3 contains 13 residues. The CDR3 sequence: CASSLAGGFEAFF. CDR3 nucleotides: TGTGCCAGCAGCTTGGCGGGCGGGTTTGAAGCTTTCTTT.

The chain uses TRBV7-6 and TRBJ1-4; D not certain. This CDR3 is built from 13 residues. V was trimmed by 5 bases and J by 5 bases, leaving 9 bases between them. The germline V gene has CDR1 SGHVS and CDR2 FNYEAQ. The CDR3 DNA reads TGTGCCAGCAGCGTCCAGTCGAATGAAAAACTGTTTTTT. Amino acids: CASSVQSNEKLFF.

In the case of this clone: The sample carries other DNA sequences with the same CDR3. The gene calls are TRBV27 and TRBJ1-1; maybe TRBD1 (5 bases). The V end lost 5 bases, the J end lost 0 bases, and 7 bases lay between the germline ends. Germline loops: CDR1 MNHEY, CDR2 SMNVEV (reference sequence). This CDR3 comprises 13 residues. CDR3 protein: CASSLTVNTEAFF. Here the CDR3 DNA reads TGTGCCAGCAGTCTGACAGTGAACACTGAAGCTTTCTTT.

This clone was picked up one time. The CDR3, as DNA: TGTGCCAGCAGCTCCAGATCGTTTACCCTTAGCGGGAGCTCCTACGAGCAGTACTTC. It specifies CASSSRSFTLSGSSYEQYF. The chain has TRBV7-8 and TRBJ2-7; 9 bases align to TRBD2. Germline-derived CDR1 and CDR2 are SGHVS and FQNEAQ. V trimming: 4 bases; J trimming: 0 bases; junction bases outside the gene matches: 16. This CDR3 spans 19 amino acids.

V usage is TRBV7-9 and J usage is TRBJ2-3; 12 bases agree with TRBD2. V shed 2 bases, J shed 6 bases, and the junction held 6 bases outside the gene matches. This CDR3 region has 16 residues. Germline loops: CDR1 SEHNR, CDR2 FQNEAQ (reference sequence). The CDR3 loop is CASSLTSGRTTDTQYF. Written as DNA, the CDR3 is TGTGCCAGCAGCTTAACTAGCGGGAGGACCACGGATACGCAGTATTTT.

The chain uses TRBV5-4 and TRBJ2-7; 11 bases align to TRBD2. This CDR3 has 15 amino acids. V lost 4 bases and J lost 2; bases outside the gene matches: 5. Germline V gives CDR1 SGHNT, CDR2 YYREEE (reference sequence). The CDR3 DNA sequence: TGTGCCAGCAGCCGCACTAGCGGGGGAGCCTACGAGCAGTACTTC. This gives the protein CASSRTSGGAYEQYF.